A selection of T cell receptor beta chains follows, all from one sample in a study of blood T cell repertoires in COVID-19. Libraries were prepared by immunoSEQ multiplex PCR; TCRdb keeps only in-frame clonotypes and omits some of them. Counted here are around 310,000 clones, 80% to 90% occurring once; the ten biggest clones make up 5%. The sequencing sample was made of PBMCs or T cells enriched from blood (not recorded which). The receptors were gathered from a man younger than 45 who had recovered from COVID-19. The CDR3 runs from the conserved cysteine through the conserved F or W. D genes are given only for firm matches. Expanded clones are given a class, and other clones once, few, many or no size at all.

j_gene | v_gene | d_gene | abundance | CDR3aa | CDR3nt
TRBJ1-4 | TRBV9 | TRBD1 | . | CASSVAGQIYEKLFF | TGTGCCAGCAGCGTAGCGGGACAGATTTATGAAAAACTGTTTTTT
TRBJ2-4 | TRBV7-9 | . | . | CASSPPGAKNIQYF | TGTGCCAGCAGCCCGCCAGGAGCCAAAAACATTCAGTACTTC
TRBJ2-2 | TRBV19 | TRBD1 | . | CASGKDRSNTGELFF | TGTGCCAGTGGGAAGGACAGGTCGAACACCGGGGAGCTGTTTTTT
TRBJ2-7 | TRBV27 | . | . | CASSLSRGNEQYF | TGTGCCAGCAGTTTATCCCGAGGCAACGAGCAGTACTTC
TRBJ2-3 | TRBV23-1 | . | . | CASSPGTTALYDTQYF | TGCGCCAGCAGTCCCGGGACAACCGCTTTGTACGATACGCAGTATTTT
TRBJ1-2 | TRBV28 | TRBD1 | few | CASSQPGTVYGYTF | TGTGCCAGCAGCCAACCTGGGACAGTCTATGGCTACACCTTC
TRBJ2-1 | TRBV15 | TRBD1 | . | CATSRDRGQYNEQFF | TGTGCCACCAGCAGAGATAGGGGGCAGTACAATGAGCAGTTCTTC
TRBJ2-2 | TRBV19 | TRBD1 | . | CASSLFRDRGLDGELFF | TGTGCCAGTAGTCTTTTCCGGGACAGGGGCTTGGACGGGGAGCTGTTTTTT
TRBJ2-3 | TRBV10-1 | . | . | CASSDSGQDTQYF | TGCGCCAGCAGTGACTCGGGTCAAGATACGCAGTATTTT
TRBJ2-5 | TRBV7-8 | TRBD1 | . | CASSKGQGEETQYF | TGTGCCAGCAGCAAGGGACAGGGGGAAGAGACCCAGTACTTC
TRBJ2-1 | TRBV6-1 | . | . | CASSEDRRAGDTREQFF | TGTGCCAGCAGTGAAGACCGGAGGGCGGGGGACACGAGGGAGCAGTTCTTC
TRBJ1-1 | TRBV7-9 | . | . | CASSLQGWATEAFF | TGTGCCAGCAGCCTACAGGGTTGGGCCACTGAAGCTTTCTTT
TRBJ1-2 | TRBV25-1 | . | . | CASSVGERYGYTF | TGTGCCAGCAGTGTTGGGGAGCGATATGGCTACACCTTC
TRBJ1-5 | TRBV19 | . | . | CASSGGIWVSGGQPQHF | TGTGCCAGTAGTGGGGGTATCTGGGTATCCGGGGGTCAGCCCCAGCATTTT
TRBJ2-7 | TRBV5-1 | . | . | CASGEPGDEQYF | TGCGCCAGCGGCGAACCCGGGGACGAGCAGTACTTC
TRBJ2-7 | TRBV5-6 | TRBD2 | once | CASSLGLAGALSYEQYF | TGTGCCAGCAGCTTGGGGCTAGCGGGGGCCCTCTCCTACGAGCAGTACTTC
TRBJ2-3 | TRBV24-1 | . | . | CATSDSRTSVTDTQYF | TGTGCCACCAGTGATTCCCGGACTTCCGTCACAGATACGCAGTATTTT
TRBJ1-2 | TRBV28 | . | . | CASSFPRETDYGYTF | TGTGCCAGCAGTTTCCCCCGGGAAACGGACTATGGCTACACCTTC
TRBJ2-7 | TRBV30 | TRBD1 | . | CAWSPSTLEPGQGAYEQYF | TGTGCCTGGAGTCCTTCCACCCTCGAACCGGGACAGGGCGCCTACGAGCAGTACTTC
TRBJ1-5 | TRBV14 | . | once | CASSRSANQPQHF | TGTGCCAGCAGCCGAAGCGCTAATCAGCCCCAGCATTTT
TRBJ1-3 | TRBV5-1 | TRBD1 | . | CASSLGTGGNTIYF | TGCGCCAGCAGCCTCGGGACAGGGGGAAACACCATATATTTT
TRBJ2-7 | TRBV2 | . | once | CASRRQATSSEQYF | TGTGCCAGCAGACGACAAGCGACTAGTTCCGAGCAGTACTTC
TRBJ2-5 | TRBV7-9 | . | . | CASSFRGVQETQYF | TGTGCCAGCAGCTTCAGGGGGGTCCAAGAGACCCAGTACTTC
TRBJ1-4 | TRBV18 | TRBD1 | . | CASSRGQGLNEKLFF | TGTGCCAGCTCACGGGGACAGGGCCTTAATGAAAAACTGTTTTTT
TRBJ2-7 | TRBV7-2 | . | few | CASSSTSSYEQYF | TGTGCCAGCAGCTCGACTAGTTCCTACGAGCAGTACTTC
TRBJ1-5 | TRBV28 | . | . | CASSLSVSNQPQHF | TGTGCCAGCAGTTTATCGGTGAGCAATCAGCCCCAGCATTTT
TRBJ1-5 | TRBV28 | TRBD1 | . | CASSAGQGVHSNQPQHF | TGTGCCAGCAGTGCCGGACAGGGGGTACATAGCAATCAGCCCCAGCATTTT
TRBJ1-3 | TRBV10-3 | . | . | CAISEDNSGNTIYF | TGTGCCATCAGTGAGGACAACTCTGGAAACACCATATATTTT
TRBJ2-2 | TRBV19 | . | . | CASSTQGRFGGELFF | TGTGCCAGTAGTACTCAGGGGCGCTTTGGCGGGGAGCTGTTTTTT
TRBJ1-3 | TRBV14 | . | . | CASSQGRGSSGNTIYF | TGTGCCAGCAGCCAAGGCAGGGGCAGCTCTGGAAACACCATATATTTT
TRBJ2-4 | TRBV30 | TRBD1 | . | CAVESRTGAKNIQYF | TGTGCGGTGGAGTCCAGGACAGGGGCCAAAAACATTCAGTACTTC
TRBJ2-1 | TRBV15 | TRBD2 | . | CATSGSAGGKYNEQFF | TGTGCCACCAGCGGGTCAGCGGGGGGGAAATACAATGAGCAGTTCTTC
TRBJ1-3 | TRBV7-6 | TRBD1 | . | CASSALLGQGSGNTIYF | TGTGCCAGCAGCGCCCTTCTGGGACAGGGCTCTGGAAACACCATATATTTT
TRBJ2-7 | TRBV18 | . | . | CASSPIQGSYEQYF | TGTGCCAGCTCACCAATCCAGGGATCCTACGAGCAGTACTTC
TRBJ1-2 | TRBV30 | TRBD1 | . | CACGTGAVYGYTF | TGTGCCTGCGGGACAGGCGCTGTCTATGGCTACACCTTC
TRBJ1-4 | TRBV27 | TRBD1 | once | CASSETGFFEKLFF | TGTGCCAGCAGTGAGACAGGGTTCTTTGAAAAACTGTTTTTT
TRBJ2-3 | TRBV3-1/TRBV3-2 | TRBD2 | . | CASSQRPGWRGFTDTQYF | TGTGCCAGCAGCCAGAGGCCGGGTTGGCGGGGGTTCACAGATACGCAGTATTTT
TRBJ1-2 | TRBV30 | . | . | CAWSVSGPSNYGYTF | TGTGCCTGGAGTGTTTCCGGTCCCTCTAACTATGGCTACACCTTC
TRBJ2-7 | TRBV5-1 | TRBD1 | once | CASRSTTGGEQYF | TGCGCCAGCAGATCAACTACAGGGGGAGAGCAGTACTTC
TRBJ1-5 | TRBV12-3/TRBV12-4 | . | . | CASSPQGNQPQHF | TGTGCCAGCAGCCCCCAGGGCAATCAGCCCCAGCATTTT
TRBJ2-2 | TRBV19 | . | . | CASSIGPGELFF | TGTGCCAGTAGTATAGGGCCCGGGGAGCTGTTTTTT
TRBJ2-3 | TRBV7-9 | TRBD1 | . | CASSLGQTSSTDTQYF | TGTGCCAGCAGCTTGGGACAGACTTCTAGCACAGATACGCAGTATTTT
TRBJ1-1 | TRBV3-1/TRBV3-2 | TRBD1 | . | CASSFRGTGNTEAFF | TGTGCCAGCAGCTTCAGGGGGACAGGGAACACTGAAGCTTTCTTT
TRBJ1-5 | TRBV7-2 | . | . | CASSLVAGRGYQPQHF | TGTGCCAGCAGCTTAGTGGCGGGTCGGGGATATCAGCCCCAGCATTTT
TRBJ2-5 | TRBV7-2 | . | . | CASSRSDIKETQYF | TGTGCCAGCAGCCGCTCGGACATAAAAGAGACCCAGTACTTC
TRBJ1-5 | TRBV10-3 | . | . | CAISESVSSNQPQHF | TGTGCCATCAGTGAGTCCGTCAGTAGCAATCAGCCCCAGCATTTT
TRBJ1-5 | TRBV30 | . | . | CAWSIGGRGNQPQHF | TGTGCCTGGAGTATCGGGGGGCGAGGCAATCAGCCCCAGCATTTT
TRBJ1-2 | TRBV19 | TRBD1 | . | CASSRGTAHGYTF | TGTGCCAGTAGTCGAGGGACAGCGCATGGCTACACCTTC
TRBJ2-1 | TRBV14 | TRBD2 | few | CASSSGGSNEQFF | TGTGCCAGCAGTAGCGGGGGTTCCAATGAGCAGTTCTTC
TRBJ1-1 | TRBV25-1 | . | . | CASSGTAGLMNTEAFF | TGTGCCAGCAGTGGGACGGCAGGGCTCATGAACACTGAAGCTTTCTTT
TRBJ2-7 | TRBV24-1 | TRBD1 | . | CATSDGDRVYEQYF | TGTGCCACCAGTGATGGGGACAGAGTCTACGAGCAGTACTTC